This T cell receptor beta chain originates from a study of neoadjuvant anti-PD-1 for oral cavity cancer. Study in general: Around day 43, patients without progression received a fourth nivolumab dose before surgery.

CDR1 MNHEY and CDR2 SMNVEV come from the germline V gene (reference sequence). Trimming took 5 bases from V and 1 from J, leaving 20 bases between them. The CDR3 has 17 amino acids. Profiled with immunoSEQ multiplex PCR; TCRdb holds only in-frame clones, not every one. The sample yields under 15,000 clones, roughly 69% seen once. This sample comprised PBMCs, obtained before nivolumab (anti-PD-1) treatment. The chain employs TRBV27 and TRBJ1-2; maybe TRBD1 (6 bases). The receptor was derived from a person aged 35-79 years with oral cavity squamous cell carcinoma. CDR3 coding DNA: TGTGCCAGCAGTCTCCGACAGGCGTCTCCTCTTAACTATGGCTACACCTTC. Translating gives CASSLRQASPLNYGYTF.